This record concerns one T cell receptor (beta chain) sequence. The CDR3 length is 15 residues. The germline V and J ends were trimmed by 0 bases and 5 bases, with 13 bases remaining between them. Germline V gene sequence: CDR1 LGHDT, CDR2 YNNKEL (reference sequence). These data come from a study of blood T cell repertoires in COVID-19. At the level of the study: Acute and convalescent COVID-19 specimens originated in the United States, Italy and Spain. T cells, B-cell-depleted T cells, or PBMCs supplied cDNA or gDNA.

In the original processing: Amplification from reference gene primers served as the basis for estimated nucleated cell counts. Profiling relied on immunoSEQ multiplex PCR, and the TCRdb table lists in-frame clones only, not all of them. V, J and clone size derive from that table, while D and trimming were established from the DNA sequence. Of tens of thousands of clones detected, around three quarters appear once; the ten largest clones hold over 15%. The TCR comes from a woman aged 80 or over with acute or convalescent COVID-19. The chain couples TRBV3-1 (or the pseudogene TRBV3-2) to TRBJ2-5; weak D call: TRBD1 (6 bases). The material sequenced was peripheral blood. This CDR3 reads CASSQDLRQGETQYF. CDR3 DNA: TGTGCCAGCAGCCAAGACTTGCGCCAGGGGGAGACCCAGTACTTC.